This T cell receptor (beta chain) was identified during a study of OX40 agonist ivuxolimab in advanced cancers. On the study more broadly: It was ivuxolimab, an agonistic anti-OX40 (CD134) antibody, that patients were treated with.

The repertoire was sequenced with immunoSEQ multiplex PCR; TCRdb's copy has only in-frame clones and lacks some. The sample consists of tens of thousands of clones, about 87% of them appearing once. The study, taken as a whole, reports: Some nonresponders additionally presented with little normalized T-cell clonal expansion. What antigens the expanded peripheral T cells recognized was never established. On average, CD8+ T cells showed a greater number of expanded clones than CD4+.

Germline lookup yields CDR1 SGHAT and CDR2 FQNNGV. CDR3 length: 15 amino acids. The V gene end was trimmed by 1 base and the J gene end by 5 bases; junction bases not matched to a gene: 6. In regard to this clone: As yet, its antigen is unknown.

This clonotype originated in an adult with an advanced solid tumor such as melanoma, head and neck, liver or kidney cancer. Specimen: CD4+ or CD8+ T cells sorted from blood, collected in a trial of the OX40 agonist ivuxolimab. This chain links TRBV11-2 with TRBJ2-7; TRBD1 matches at 9 bases. In DNA form, the CDR3 reads TGTGCCAGCAGCTTAGGAGGGACAGGGATAAACGAGCAGTACTTC. This sequence encodes CASSLGGTGINEQYF.